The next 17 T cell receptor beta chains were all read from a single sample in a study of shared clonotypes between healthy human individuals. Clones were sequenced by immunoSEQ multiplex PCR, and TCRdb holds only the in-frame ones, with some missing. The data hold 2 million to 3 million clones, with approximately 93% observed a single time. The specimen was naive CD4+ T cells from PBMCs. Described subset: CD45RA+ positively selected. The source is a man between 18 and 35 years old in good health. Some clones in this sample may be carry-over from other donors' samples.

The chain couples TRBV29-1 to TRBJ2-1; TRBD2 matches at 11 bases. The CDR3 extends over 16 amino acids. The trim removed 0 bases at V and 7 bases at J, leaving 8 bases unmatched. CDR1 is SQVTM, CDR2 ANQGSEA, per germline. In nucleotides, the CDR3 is TGCAGCGTTGAAGACTCAACTAGCGGGAGTTTTAATGAGCAGTTCTTC. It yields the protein CSVEDSTSGSFNEQFF.

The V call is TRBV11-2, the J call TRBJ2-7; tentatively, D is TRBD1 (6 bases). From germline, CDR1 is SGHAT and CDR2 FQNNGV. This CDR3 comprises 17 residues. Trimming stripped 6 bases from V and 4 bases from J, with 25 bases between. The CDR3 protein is CASRPTNYRVEVYEQYF. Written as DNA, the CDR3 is TGTGCCAGCAGACCTACAAATTACAGGGTTGAGGTGTACGAGCAGTACTTC.

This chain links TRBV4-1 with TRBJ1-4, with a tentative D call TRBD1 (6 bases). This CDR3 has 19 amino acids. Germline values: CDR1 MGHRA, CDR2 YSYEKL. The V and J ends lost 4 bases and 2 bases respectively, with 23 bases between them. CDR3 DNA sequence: TGCGCCAGCAGCCGGGGGTTTACAGGGAGGTCAGGGACTAATGAAAAACTGTTTTTT. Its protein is CASSRGFTGRSGTNEKLFF.

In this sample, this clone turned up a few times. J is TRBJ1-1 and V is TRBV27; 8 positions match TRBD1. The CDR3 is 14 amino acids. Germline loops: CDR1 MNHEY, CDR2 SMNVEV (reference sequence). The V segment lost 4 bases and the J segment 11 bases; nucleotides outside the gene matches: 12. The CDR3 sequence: CASSSLYRDRRAFF. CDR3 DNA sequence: TGTGCCAGCAGTTCCCTTTACAGGGACAGGCGGGCTTTCTTT.

The CDR3 bases are TGCGCCAGCAGCCAATTGGACCGGGGGACGCAGTATTTT. It specifies CASSQLDRGTQYF. The V and J genes are TRBV4-1 and TRBJ2-3, with a tentative D call TRBD2 (6 bases). V was clipped by 2 bases and J by 9 bases, with 12 bases between them. CDR3 size: 13 residues. The germline CDR1 and CDR2 sequences are MGHRA and YSYEKL.

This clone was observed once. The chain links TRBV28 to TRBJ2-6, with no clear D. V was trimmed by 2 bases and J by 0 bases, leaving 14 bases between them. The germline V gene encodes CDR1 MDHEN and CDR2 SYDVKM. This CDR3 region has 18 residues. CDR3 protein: CASSLIWGPRSGANVLTF. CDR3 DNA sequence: TGTGCCAGCAGTTTAATCTGGGGTCCCCGCTCTGGGGCCAACGTCCTGACTTTC.

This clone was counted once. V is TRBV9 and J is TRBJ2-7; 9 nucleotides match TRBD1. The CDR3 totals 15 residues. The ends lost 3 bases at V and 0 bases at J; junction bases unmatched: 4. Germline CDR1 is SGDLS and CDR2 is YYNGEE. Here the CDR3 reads CASSAQQGASYEQYF. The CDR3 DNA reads TGTGCCAGCAGCGCCCAACAGGGGGCCTCCTACGAGCAGTACTTC. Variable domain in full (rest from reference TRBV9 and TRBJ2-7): DSGVTQTPKHLITATGQRVTLRCSPRSGDLSVYWYQQSLDQGLQFLIQYYNGEERAKGNILERFSAQQFPDLHSELNLSSLELGDSALYFCASSAQQGASYEQYFGPGTRLTVT.

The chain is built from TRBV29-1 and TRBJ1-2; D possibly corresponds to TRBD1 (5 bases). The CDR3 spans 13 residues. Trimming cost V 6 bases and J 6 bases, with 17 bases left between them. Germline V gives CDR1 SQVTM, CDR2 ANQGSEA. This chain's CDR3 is CSVNNQGSDGYTF. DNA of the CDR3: TGCAGCGTAAACAACCAGGGTTCGGATGGCTACACCTTC.

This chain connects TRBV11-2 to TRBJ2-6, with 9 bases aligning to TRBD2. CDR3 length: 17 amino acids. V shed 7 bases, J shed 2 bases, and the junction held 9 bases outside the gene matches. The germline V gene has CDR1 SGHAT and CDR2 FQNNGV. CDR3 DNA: TGTGCCAGCACCGCGGGGGGGCGTGGGACTGGGGCCAACGTCCTGACTTTC. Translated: CASTAGGRGTGANVLTF.

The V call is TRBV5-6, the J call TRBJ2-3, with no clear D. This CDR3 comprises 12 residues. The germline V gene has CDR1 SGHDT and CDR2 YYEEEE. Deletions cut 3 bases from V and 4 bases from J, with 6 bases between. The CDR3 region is CASSSIADTQYF. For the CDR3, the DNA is TGTGCCAGCAGCTCCATAGCAGATACGCAGTATTTT.

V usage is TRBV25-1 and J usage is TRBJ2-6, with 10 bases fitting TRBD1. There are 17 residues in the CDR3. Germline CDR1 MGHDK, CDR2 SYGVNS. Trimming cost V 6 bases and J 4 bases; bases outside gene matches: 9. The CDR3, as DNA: TGTGCCAGCAGCGGACAGGGGGTCTCTCTGGGGGCCAACGTCCTGACTTTC. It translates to CASSGQGVSLGANVLTF.

DNA of the CDR3: TGTGCCAGCAACGAAGTGGGGAGAATGAACACTGAAGCTTTCTTT. This gives the protein CASNEVGRMNTEAFF. This chain links TRBV5-4 with TRBJ1-1; D remains ambiguous. V was cut by 6 bases and J by 0 bases, with 15 bases left in between. This CDR3 comprises 15 residues. Germline loops: CDR1 SGHNT, CDR2 YYREEE (reference sequence).

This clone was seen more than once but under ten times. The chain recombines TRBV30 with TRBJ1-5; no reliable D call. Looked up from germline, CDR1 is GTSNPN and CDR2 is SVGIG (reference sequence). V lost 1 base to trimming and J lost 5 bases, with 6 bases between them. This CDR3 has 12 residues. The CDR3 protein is CAWSGTHQPQHF. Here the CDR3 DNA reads TGTGCCTGGAGTGGGACGCATCAGCCCCAGCATTTT.

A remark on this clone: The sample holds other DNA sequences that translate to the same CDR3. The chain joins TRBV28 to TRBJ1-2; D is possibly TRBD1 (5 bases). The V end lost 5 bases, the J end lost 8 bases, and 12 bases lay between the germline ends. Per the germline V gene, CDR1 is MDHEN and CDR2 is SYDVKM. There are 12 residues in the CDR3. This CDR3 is CASSLRGRGYTF. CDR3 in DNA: TGTGCCAGCAGTCTTCGGGGACGCGGCTACACCTTC.

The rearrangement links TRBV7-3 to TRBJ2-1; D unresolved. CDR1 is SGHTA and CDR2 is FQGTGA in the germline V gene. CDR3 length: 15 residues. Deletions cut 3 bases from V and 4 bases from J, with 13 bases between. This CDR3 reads CASSFGPVTYNEQFF. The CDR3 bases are TGTGCCAGCAGCTTTGGGCCCGTGACTTACAATGAGCAGTTCTTC.

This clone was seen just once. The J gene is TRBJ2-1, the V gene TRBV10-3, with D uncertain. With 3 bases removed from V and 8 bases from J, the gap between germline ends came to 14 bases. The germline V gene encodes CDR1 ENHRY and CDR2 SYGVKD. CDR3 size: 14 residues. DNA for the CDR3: TGTGCCATCAGTGATGGGTCTACCAGAGATGAGCAGTTCTTC. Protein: CAISDGSTRDEQFF.

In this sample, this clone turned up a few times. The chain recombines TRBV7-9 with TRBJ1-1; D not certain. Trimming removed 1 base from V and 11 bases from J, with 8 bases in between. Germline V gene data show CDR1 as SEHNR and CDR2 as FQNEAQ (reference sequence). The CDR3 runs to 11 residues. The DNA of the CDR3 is TGTGCCAGCAGCTTAGAAGGCCCCGCTTTCTTT. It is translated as CASSLEGPAFF. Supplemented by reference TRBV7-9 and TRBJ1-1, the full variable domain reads DTGVSQNPRHKITKRGQNVTFRCDPISEHNRLYWYRQTLGQGPEFLTYFQNEAQLEKSRLLSDRFSAERPKGSFSTLEIQRTEQGDSAMYLCASSLEGPAFFGQGTRLTVV.